Below, one TCR beta chain is given with its context. This specimen comes from a study of cytomegalovirus exposure and HLA in healthy donors. The assay was immunoSEQ multiplex PCR, and TCRdb's table has in-frame clones only and misses some. Found here are some 150,000 clones, more than 80% of them singletons; the top ten hold over 5%. This CDR3 is 14 amino acids long. This TCR was sampled from a woman under 40 in good health and CMV-seropositive. This chain links TRBV12-1 with TRBJ1-6. TRBV12-1 is termed a pseudogene. The sample taken for sequencing was PBMCs. The CDR3 protein is CASRGGIYNSPLHF. For the CDR3, the DNA is TGTGCCAGCCGGGGAGGGATCTATAATTCACCCCTCCACTTT.